This is a list of T cell receptor beta chains from one sample in a study of Ad26.COV2.S vaccination and SARS-CoV-2 variants. Using immunoSEQ multiplex PCR, the repertoire was profiled, and TCRdb retains in-frame clones only, with some absent. The table shows around 310,000 clones, with roughly nine tenths occurring only once. Here the sequenced sample was peripheral blood, taken in a trial of Ad26.COV2.S vaccine versus placebo. The receptor source for this set is a person aged 18-60 years who received the Ad26.COV2.S COVID-19 vaccine or a placebo. CDR3s include the opening cysteine and the closing phenylalanine or tryptophan. Fields, in order: CDR3 protein, CDR3 DNA, D gene, J gene, V gene, clone size. D genes are given only for firm matches. Clone size, where shown, is once, few, many, or a class for clones that have expanded.

CDR3aa: CSVVGPRTDTQYF
CDR3nt: TGCAGCGTTGTCGGCCCAAGGACAGATACGCAGTATTTT
d_gene: -
j_gene: TRBJ2-3
v_gene: TRBV29-1
abundance: -

CDR3aa: CASSQDPGRTTDTQYF
CDR3nt: TGCGCCAGCAGCCAAGACCCAGGACGGACCACAGATACGCAGTATTTT
d_gene: -
j_gene: TRBJ2-3
v_gene: TRBV4-3
abundance: -

CDR3aa: CASSLGDRVSAEAFF
CDR3nt: TGTGCCAGCAGTCTTGGGGACAGGGTGAGCGCTGAAGCTTTCTTT
d_gene: TRBD1
j_gene: TRBJ1-1
v_gene: TRBV6-5
abundance: -

CDR3aa: CSVPRQGSEQYF
CDR3nt: TGCAGCGTTCCGAGACAGGGGTCCGAGCAGTACTTC
d_gene: TRBD1
j_gene: TRBJ2-7
v_gene: TRBV29-1
abundance: -

CDR3aa: CASSQKQLAYSTDTQYF
CDR3nt: TGTGCCAGCAGCCAAAAGCAACTAGCGTATAGCACAGATACGCAGTATTTT
d_gene: TRBD2
j_gene: TRBJ2-3
v_gene: TRBV3-1/TRBV3-2
abundance: -

CDR3aa: CASSLDRDSSSTDTQYF
CDR3nt: TGTGCCAGCAGCCTGGACAGGGACTCTAGCAGCACAGATACGCAGTATTTT
d_gene: TRBD1
j_gene: TRBJ2-3
v_gene: TRBV7-2
abundance: -

CDR3aa: CASRTAAPNEQFF
CDR3nt: TGTGCCAGCAGGACGGCAGCGCCTAATGAGCAGTTCTTC
d_gene: -
j_gene: TRBJ2-1
v_gene: TRBV11-2
abundance: -

CDR3aa: CASKRRGGWSPLHF
CDR3nt: TGTGCCAGCAAGCGTCGGGGGGGCTGGTCACCCCTCCACTTT
d_gene: -
j_gene: TRBJ1-6
v_gene: TRBV27
abundance: few

CDR3aa: CASSSEQGGNTIYF
CDR3nt: TGTGCCAGCAGCTCTGAACAGGGGGGAAACACCATATATTTT
d_gene: TRBD1
j_gene: TRBJ1-3
v_gene: TRBV7-2
abundance: -

CDR3aa: CASRDRVGYEQFF
CDR3nt: TGTGCCAGCCGGGACAGGGTAGGGTATGAGCAGTTCTTC
d_gene: TRBD1
j_gene: TRBJ2-1
v_gene: TRBV7-8
abundance: -